The 17 T cell receptor beta chains listed next were all sequenced from one sample in a study of blood T cell repertoires in COVID-19. Only in-frame clones appear in the TCRdb table, and some are missing; sequencing was by immunoSEQ multiplex PCR. The sample records tens of thousands of clones, roughly 85% being singletons. The sample consisted of peripheral blood. The receptors were sampled from a human donor in a cohort sampled during active COVID-19.

The chain employs TRBV24-1 and TRBJ2-1; 12 nucleotides match TRBD1. V dropped 9 bases and J dropped 5; count of bases not matched to a gene: 4. CDR1 and CDR2 from the germline V gene are KGHDR and SFDVKD. The CDR3 is made up of 14 amino acids. For the CDR3, the DNA is TGTGCCACCGCGGGACAGGGGGCCAACAATGAGCAGTTCTTC. The encoded protein is CATAGQGANNEQFF.

The chain is built from TRBV6-6 and TRBJ2-2; maybe TRBD2 (7 bases). Germline V gives CDR1 MNHNY, CDR2 SVGAGI (reference sequence). The germline V and J ends were trimmed by 2 bases and 2 bases, with 12 bases remaining between them. CDR3 size: 16 residues. The CDR3 DNA follows: TGTGCCAGCAGTTACAGGGGGGAGGGAAACACCGGGGAGCTGTTTTTT. This gives the protein CASSYRGEGNTGELFF.

This clone was recorded a few times. The rearrangement uses TRBV19 and TRBJ2-2; 8 bases fit TRBD2. The CDR3 spans 17 residues. J gave up 7 bases and V 3 bases, and 13 bases lay outside the gene matches. Germline-derived CDR1 and CDR2 are LNHDA and SQIVND (reference sequence). The CDR3 loop is CASSMGPGGAHGGELFF. The DNA of the CDR3 is TGTGCCAGTAGTATGGGCCCCGGGGGGGCGCACGGCGGGGAGCTGTTTTTT.

The V call is TRBV5-1, the J call TRBJ2-5; D unclear. The CDR3 spans 13 residues. The germline V and J ends were trimmed by 0 bases and 2 bases, with 5 bases remaining between them. Per the germline V gene, CDR1 is SGHRS and CDR2 is YFSETQ. CDR3: CASSLAVQETQYF. CDR3 DNA: TGCGCCAGCAGCTTGGCGGTACAAGAGACCCAGTACTTC.

V usage is TRBV3-1 (or the pseudogene TRBV3-2) and J usage is TRBJ1-6, with D perhaps TRBD1 (5 bases). This CDR3 is built from 15 residues. Germline values: CDR1 LGHDT, CDR2 YNNKEL (reference sequence). V gave up 6 bases and J gave up 6 bases, with 15 bases separating them. CDR3 sequence reads: CASSPPGSLNSPLHF. CDR3 coding DNA: TGTGCCAGCAGTCCGCCAGGGTCGCTTAATTCACCCCTCCACTTT.

V gene TRBV7-2 combines with J gene TRBJ1-1; 8 nucleotides line up with TRBD1. This CDR3 contains 14 residues. J lost 3 bases, V lost 5 bases, and 5 bases had no gene match. CDR1 SGHTA and CDR2 FQGNSA come from the germline V gene. The CDR3 sequence: CASSTTGGDTEAFF. The DNA for the CDR3 is TGTGCCAGCAGCACCACAGGGGGGGACACTGAAGCTTTCTTT. The whole variable domain, filled in from reference TRBV7-2 and TRBJ1-1, reads GAGVSQSPSNKVTEKGKDVELRCDPISGHTALYWYRQSLGQGLEFLIYFQGNSAPDKSGLPSDRFSAERTGGSVSTLTIQRTQQEDSAVYLCASSTTGGDTEAFFGQGTRLTVV.

The chain is built from TRBV14 and TRBJ1-1, with TRBD1 as a possible D gene (5 bases). Trimming pared 8 bases from V and 4 bases from J, leaving 11 bases between. Germline V gene lookup returns CDR1 SGHDN and CDR2 FVKESK. CDR3 length: 12 residues. The CDR3 nucleotides are TGTGCCAGCGCGGGGGTCTCCACTGAAGCTTTCTTT. Protein product: CASAGVSTEAFF.

The chain recombines TRBV28 with TRBJ1-5; 7 nucleotides line up with TRBD1. Germline CDR1 and CDR2: MDHEN and SYDVKM. CDR3 length: 17 residues. J gave up 4 bases and V 6 bases, and 15 bases lay outside the gene matches. CDR3 amino acids: CASSSTFPQGENQPQHF. Written as DNA, the CDR3 is TGTGCCAGCAGCTCCACATTCCCCCAGGGGGAAAATCAGCCCCAGCATTTT.

This sequence joins TRBV19 and TRBJ2-4, with D maybe TRBD1 (5 bases). The germline V gene encodes CDR1 LNHDA and CDR2 SQIVND (reference sequence). The length of the CDR3 is 18 residues. Between the trimmed V and J ends, which lost 5 bases and 0 bases, there was a span of 20 bases. CDR3 amino acids: CASSPPLTELIAKNIQYF. As DNA, the CDR3 is TGTGCCAGTAGTCCGCCCCTGACAGAACTAATAGCCAAAAACATTCAGTACTTC.

The CDR3 reads CASSLASGVGEQFF. The DNA for the CDR3 is TGTGCCAGCAGCTTGGCTAGCGGGGTAGGTGAGCAGTTCTTC. The rearrangement joins TRBV5-4 to TRBJ2-1; 9 nucleotides line up with TRBD2. The V gene end was trimmed by 0 bases and the J gene end by 9 bases; junction bases not matched to a gene: 4. This CDR3 has 14 amino acids. Germline assignment: CDR1 SGHNT and CDR2 YYREEE (reference sequence).

V usage is TRBV11-2 and J usage is TRBJ2-1; 11 bases map to TRBD2. Germline assignment: CDR1 SGHAT and CDR2 FQNNGV. The CDR3 runs to 15 residues. With 5 bases clipped from V and 9 bases from J, the junction kept 9 bases outside the gene matches. CDR3 amino acids: CASSPQLAGDGEQFF. CDR3 nucleotides: TGTGCCAGCAGCCCGCAACTAGCGGGAGACGGTGAGCAGTTCTTC.

This rearrangement joins TRBV27 to TRBJ2-7, with TRBD2 as a possible D gene (5 bases). Germline V gene lookup returns CDR1 MNHEY and CDR2 SMNVEV (reference sequence). The CDR3 runs to 10 residues. V lost 8 bases and J 6 bases, leaving 8 bases between the germline ends. In DNA form, the CDR3 reads TGTGCCAGCGGGCTAGCCGAGCAGTACTTC. As protein: CASGLAEQYF.

The chain couples TRBV5-1 to TRBJ2-1, with 8 bases identical to TRBD1. The germline V gene encodes CDR1 SGHRS and CDR2 YFSETQ. V trimming: 7 bases; J trimming: 7 bases; junction bases outside the gene matches: 10. This CDR3 comprises 14 residues. The CDR3 DNA follows: TGCGCCAGCGATGTTGGACAGGGTTTAAATGAGCAGTTCTTC. Translation: CASDVGQGLNEQFF.

The chain has TRBV10-1 and TRBJ2-3; TRBD1 agrees at 7 bases. The CDR3 covers 14 residues. CDR1 is WNHNN, CDR2 SYGVQD, per germline (reference sequence). V lost 3 bases, J lost 2 bases, and 2 bases stayed unmatched. Here the CDR3 reads CASSEGGDTDTQYF. The CDR3, as DNA: TGCGCCAGCAGTGAAGGGGGCGACACAGATACGCAGTATTTT.

This clone is a singleton in its sample. The chain links TRBV5-1 to TRBJ2-3; weak D call: TRBD1 (7 bases). Germline V gives CDR1 SGHRS, CDR2 YFSETQ. The CDR3 is made up of 14 amino acids. V lost 0 bases, J lost 4 bases, and 9 bases lay in between. Here the CDR3 DNA reads TGCGCCAGCAGCTTGGCCAGGGGGGCAGATACGCAGTATTTT. Protein: CASSLARGADTQYF. Based on the CDR3 plus reference TRBV5-1 and TRBJ2-3, the full variable domain is KAGVTQTPRYLIKTRGQQVTLSCSPISGHRSVSWYQQTPGQGLQFLFEYFSETQRNKGNFPGRFSGRQFSNSRSEMNVSTLELGDSALYLCASSLARGADTQYFGPGTRLTVL.

This sequence joins TRBV4-1 and TRBJ2-1; 7 positions match TRBD2. Germline values: CDR1 MGHRA, CDR2 YSYEKL. V lost 0 bases, J lost 0 bases, and 5 bases stayed unmatched. The CDR3 spans 17 residues. This CDR3 reads CASSQETSTSSYNEQFF. The CDR3 DNA reads TGCGCCAGCAGCCAAGAGACTAGCACGAGCTCCTACAATGAGCAGTTCTTC.

The CDR3, as DNA: TGTGCCAGTAGTCGTCCCGGGACTAGCGGGGGGACCGGTGAGCAGTTCTTC. Translation: CASSRPGTSGGTGEQFF. V usage is TRBV19 and J usage is TRBJ2-1; TRBD2 agrees at 15 bases. Germline-derived CDR1 and CDR2 are LNHDA and SQIVND (reference sequence). The CDR3 is 17 amino acids. The trim removed 5 bases at V and 9 bases at J, leaving 11 bases unmatched.